This entry is about one T cell receptor (beta chain). This entry comes from a study of T cells in Graves' hyperthyroidism and ophthalmopathy. Researchers amplified the TCR beta CDR3 regions from RNA transcripts. A set of HTBI primers served as the primers for a first-round RT-PCR of the TCR CDR3. TCRdb processed the multiplex PCR reads anew with MiXCR; each CDR3 protein has one entry. The sample carries over 500,000 distinct CDR3 sequences, 15% to 20% recorded once. Germline V gene lookup returns CDR1 MNHEY and CDR2 SMNVEV (reference sequence). The CDR3 has 13 residues. The junction had 10 bases not matched to a gene; V was cut back by 8 bases and J by 10 bases.

This TCR came from a woman aged 18-29 years with Graves' ophthalmopathy. The rearrangement links TRBV27 to TRBJ1-3; TRBD1 aligns across 8 bases. Material for sequencing was blood. The CDR3 nucleotides read TGTGCCAGCTCAGAGGCCAACAGGGGGACCATATATTTT. Translated: CASSEANRGTIYF.